The next 16 T cell receptor beta chains were all read from a single sample in a study of graft-versus-host responses after intestinal transplantation. Repertoires were generated with immunoSEQ multiplex PCR, while TCRdb's copy carries only in-frame clones and drops some. The table has about 89,000 clones, 94% seen once; the top ten hold about 0.2%. No antigen has been assigned to these receptors. The material sequenced was unstimulated CD4+ T cells sorted from spleen or lymph node cells, taken before transplant. These receptors originate from a human donor who was the organ donor for an intestinal transplant.

The chain carries TRBV6-5 and TRBJ2-5; no clear D. V lost 2 bases, J lost 6 bases, and 10 bases lay in between. CDR1 and CDR2 (germline): MNHEY, SVGAGI. The CDR3 extends over 13 amino acids. CDR3: CASSYPSAQTQYF. DNA of the CDR3: TGTGCCAGCAGTTACCCCTCGGCACAGACCCAGTACTTC.

The chain uses TRBV4-3 and TRBJ1-5, with D hard to call. V shed 0 bases and J shed 4 bases, with 4 bases lying between them. CDR1 is LGHNA and CDR2 is YSLEER in the germline V gene. CDR3 length equals 13 residues. Here the CDR3 reads CASSQDRNQPQHF. As DNA, the CDR3 is TGCGCCAGCAGCCAAGATCGGAATCAGCCCCAGCATTTT.

The rearrangement uses TRBV4-2 and TRBJ2-5; 10 nucleotides align to TRBD2. V was clipped by 7 bases and J by 7 bases; unmatched bases: 12. This CDR3 has 15 amino acids. Germline V gene lookup returns CDR1 LGHNA and CDR2 YNFKEQ. The CDR3 here is CASTNLAGASGTQYF. CDR3 nucleotide sequence: TGTGCCAGCACCAACCTAGCGGGGGCTTCGGGGACCCAGTACTTC.

The table lists this clone with a count of one. V usage is TRBV6-1 and J usage is TRBJ1-2; the D gene is possibly TRBD1 (6 bases). The CDR3 totals 13 residues. Trimming stripped 6 bases from V and 2 bases from J, with 10 bases between. CDR1 and CDR2 (germline): MNHNS, SASEGT. CDR3 DNA sequence: TGTGCCAGCAGCCGCGGACAGAACTATGGCTACACCTTC. Protein sequence: CASSRGQNYGYTF.

The chain carries TRBV7-9 and TRBJ1-6; D remains ambiguous. Per the germline V gene, CDR1 is SEHNR and CDR2 is FQNEAQ (reference sequence). The CDR3 is made up of 11 amino acids. V was pared by 1 base and J by 8 bases, with 0 bases between. The CDR3 region is CASSLDSPLHF. For the CDR3, the DNA is TGTGCCAGCAGCTTAGATTCACCCCTCCACTTT.

The genes are TRBV11-2 and TRBJ2-7, with 11 nucleotides matching TRBD2. Germline lookup yields CDR1 SGHAT and CDR2 FQNNGV. This CDR3 comprises 14 residues. J gave up 6 bases and V 1 base, and 2 bases lay outside the gene matches. CDR3: CASSLGLAGPEQYF. The DNA for the CDR3 is TGTGCCAGCAGCTTAGGACTAGCGGGACCCGAGCAGTACTTC.

The chain uses TRBV5-1 and TRBJ1-1; no firm D call. V shed 0 bases and J shed 3 bases, with 18 bases lying between them. The CDR3 runs 17 residues. Germline assignment: CDR1 SGHRS and CDR2 YFSETQ. For the CDR3, the DNA is TGCGCCAGCAGCTTGGATGCGTCAGGAGCGATTTACACTGAAGCTTTCTTT. Its protein product is CASSLDASGAIYTEAFF.

The rearrangement uses TRBV19 and TRBJ2-1, with TRBD2 identical over 7 bases. V dropped 6 bases and J dropped 8; count of bases not matched to a gene: 4. CDR3 length: 12 residues. Germline V gene sequence: CDR1 LNHDA, CDR2 SQIVND (reference sequence). CDR3 DNA sequence: TGTGCCAGTAGGACACGGGGGGATGAGCAGTTCTTC. This translates into CASRTRGDEQFF.

J is TRBJ2-7 and V is TRBV28; D possibly matches TRBD1 or TRBD2 (5 bases each). The V end was cut by 10 bases, the J end by 7 bases, with 17 bases between. This CDR3 has 12 amino acids. CDR1 MDHEN and CDR2 SYDVKM come from the germline V gene. The CDR3 DNA follows: TGTGCCACGGGCCGGGGCTACTTGGAGCAGTACTTC. Its translation: CATGRGYLEQYF.

Remarks on this clone: This sample also contains other DNA sequences that code for the same CDR3. The V gene is TRBV9, the J gene TRBJ1-6; 8 bases map to TRBD1. The CDR3 sequence is 13 residues long. J lost 7 bases, V lost 3 bases, and 0 bases had no gene match. Germline V CDR1 and CDR2: SGDLS, YYNGEE. The chain's CDR3 is CASSGQGNSPLHF. The CDR3 bases are TGTGCCAGCAGCGGACAGGGGAATTCACCCCTCCACTTT. Together with reference TRBV9 and TRBJ1-6, the CDR3 gives the full variable domain: DSGVTQTPKHLITATGQRVTLRCSPRSGDLSVYWYQQSLDQGLQFLIQYYNGEERAKGNILERFSAQQFPDLHSELNLSSLELGDSALYFCASSGQGNSPLHFGNGTRLTVT.

V gene TRBV18 combines with J gene TRBJ1-2, with TRBD1 identical over 8 bases. Trimming cost V 1 base and J 2 bases; bases outside gene matches: 0. This CDR3 contains 14 residues. The germline CDR1 and CDR2 sequences are KGHSH and LQKENI. CDR3 sequence: CASSPRQGNYGYTF. The DNA for the CDR3 is TGTGCCAGCTCACCACGACAGGGGAACTATGGCTACACCTTC. Based on the CDR3 plus reference TRBV18 and TRBJ1-2, the full variable domain is NAGVMQNPRHLVRRRGQEARLRCSPMKGHSHVYWYRQLPEEGLKFMVYLQKENIIDESGMPKERFSAEFPKEGPSILRIQQVVRGDSAAYFCASSPRQGNYGYTFGSGTRLTVV.

The chain uses TRBV12-5 and TRBJ2-5; D is uncertain. CDR1 is LGHNT, CDR2 FRNRAP, per germline. CDR3 length: 15 residues. Trimming removed 6 bases from V and 4 bases from J, with 18 bases in between. DNA of the CDR3: TGTGCTAGTGGGACTGTAGGGAATTTGGGAGAGACCCAGTACTTC. It translates to CASGTVGNLGETQYF.

The chain links TRBV7-8 to TRBJ1-1; 9 bases are shared with TRBD1. Germline V lookup: CDR1 SGHVS, CDR2 FQNEAQ. The CDR3 spans 15 residues. V was clipped by 5 bases and J by 11 bases; unmatched bases: 15. DNA of the CDR3: TGTGCCAGCAGCCTCTTAGGACAGGGGAGGGGAGGGGCTTTCTTT. Encoded protein: CASSLLGQGRGGAFF.

CDR3: CASSVDRGINSGELFF. The CDR3 DNA reads as TGTGCCAGCAGTGTAGATCGGGGGATTAACTCCGGGGAGCTGTTTTTT. The gene calls are TRBV2 and TRBJ2-2, with D perhaps matching TRBD2 (6 bases). The V gene lost 4 bases and the J gene lost 6 bases, with 18 bases spanning the gap. The CDR3 sequence is 16 residues long. CDR1 and CDR2 from the germline V gene are SNHLY and FYNNEI.

J is TRBJ1-5 and V is TRBV5-8; D not certain. Trimming stripped 1 base from V and 6 bases from J, with 8 bases between. Germline assignment: CDR1 SGHTS and CDR2 YDEGEE. This CDR3 has 13 amino acids. CDR3 residues: CASSLYKGQPQHF. The CDR3 region has the DNA TGTGCCAGCAGCTTGTATAAGGGTCAGCCCCAGCATTTT.

V usage is TRBV7-2 and J usage is TRBJ1-1; D is ambiguous. The CDR3 runs 14 residues. Germline V CDR1 and CDR2: SGHTA, FQGNSA. V was pared by 2 bases and J by 5 bases, with 12 bases between. CDR3 coding DNA: TGTGCCAGCAGCTTATCGGCGGTAGGGACTGAAGCTTTCTTT. This encodes CASSLSAVGTEAFF.